These 15 T cell receptor beta chains originate from one sample sequenced in a study of cytomegalovirus exposure and HLA in healthy donors (dated by TCRdb to the late 2010s). Preparation of the library involved the immunoSEQ multiplex PCR assay. For the multiplex PCR, a mixture combining 60 forward primers for TCR Vbeta segments and 13 reverse primers for TCR Jbeta segments was used. TCRdb took over this immuneACCESS table, retaining in-frame rearrangements with V and J assigned. Such tables are incomplete; in checked studies, under half of the missing clones stem from an unresolved V gene, and the remainder is unexplained. The sample table gives about 140,000 clones. Of the sample, 0.96% is held by the ten largest clones. Sample: PBMCs. Source of these receptors: a male donor in good health and CMV-seronegative.

The J gene is TRBJ1-5, the V gene TRBV5-4, with D hard to call. This CDR3 has 12 residues. The V end was cut by 0 bases, the J end by 5 bases, with 3 bases between. Per the germline V gene, CDR1 is SGHNT and CDR2 is YYREEE (reference sequence). As DNA, the CDR3 is TGTGCCAGCAGCTTGGCAGATCAGCCCCAGCATTTT. Its translation is CASSLADQPQHF. Full variable domain (missing parts from reference TRBV5-4 and TRBJ1-5): ETGVTQSPTHLIKTRGQQVTLRCSSQSGHNTVSWYQQALGQGPQFIFQYYREEENGRGNFPPRFSGLQFPNYSSELNVNALELDDSALYLCASSLADQPQHFGDGTRLSIL.

J is TRBJ2-7 and V is TRBV28; D gene unclear. From germline, CDR1 is MDHEN and CDR2 SYDVKM. This CDR3 is built from 11 residues. V was clipped by 6 bases and J by 2 bases, with 5 bases between them. CDR3 amino acids: CASRAPYEQYF. CDR3 nucleotides: TGTGCCAGCAGGGCCCCCTACGAGCAGTACTTC.

The chain couples TRBV6-6 to TRBJ1-1; D gene unclear. There are 15 residues in the CDR3. CDR1 is MNHNY, CDR2 SVGAGI, per germline (reference sequence). V dropped 4 bases and J dropped 1 base, with 13 bases sitting between them. The CDR3 bases are TGTGCCAGCAGTTCCCCCGGAGGCTGGAACACTGAAGCTTTCTTT. Its protein is CASSSPGGWNTEAFF.

Details on this clone: One junction end disagrees with the germline gene, perhaps due to a read error. The chain is built from TRBV20-1 and TRBJ2-1; 8 nucleotides agree with TRBD2. The CDR3 has 11 residues. Per the germline V gene, CDR1 is DFQATT and CDR2 is SNEGSKA (reference sequence). This CDR3 reads CSARSTSGEIF. CDR3 bases: TGCAGTGCTCGCTCAACTAGCGGCGAGATCTTC.

This rearrangement joins TRBV9 to TRBJ1-2; D perhaps matches TRBD1 (5 bases). CDR1 and CDR2 (germline): SGDLS, YYNGEE. This CDR3 is 15 amino acids long. The V end was cut by 0 bases, the J end by 4 bases, with 13 bases between. CDR3 coding DNA: TGTGCCAGCAGCGTAGATGGAGGGGTAGGCTATGGCTACACCTTC. Translation gives CASSVDGGVGYGYTF. The whole variable domain, remainder taken from reference TRBV9 and TRBJ1-2, is DSGVTQTPKHLITATGQRVTLRCSPRSGDLSVYWYQQSLDQGLQFLIQYYNGEERAKGNILERFSAQQFPDLHSELNLSSLELGDSALYFCASSVDGGVGYGYTFGSGTRLTVV.

This chain's CDR3 is CASSYGVRFSGSFHNEQFF. The CDR3 bases are TGTGCCAGCAGCTATGGGGTCCGATTTAGCGGGAGTTTCCACAATGAGCAGTTCTTC. The chain couples TRBV7-6 to TRBJ2-1; 9 bases map to TRBD2. Germline V gene data show CDR1 as SGHVS and CDR2 as FNYEAQ. The CDR3 spans 19 residues. Trimming took 4 bases from V and 5 from J; bases not matched to a gene: 18.

V usage is TRBV5-6 and J usage is TRBJ2-3, with 10 bases fitting TRBD2. The length of the CDR3 is 15 residues. V dropped 1 base and J dropped 1; count of bases not matched to a gene: 0. Germline values: CDR1 SGHDT, CDR2 YYEEEE. CDR3 nucleotide sequence: TGTGCCAGCAGCTTGCTAGCGGGAGGCACAGATACGCAGTATTTT. It encodes CASSLLAGGTDTQYF. The full variable domain, rest sourced from reference TRBV5-6 and TRBJ2-3, is DAGVTQSPTHLIKTRGQQVTLRCSPKSGHDTVSWYQQALGQGPQFIFQYYEEEERQRGNFPDRFSGHQFPNYSSELNVNALLLGDSALYLCASSLLAGGTDTQYFGPGTRLTVL.

This rearrangement joins TRBV5-4 to TRBJ2-3, with 7 bases identical to TRBD1. The V gene's germline CDR1 is SGHNT and CDR2 YYREEE (reference sequence). J was trimmed by 0 bases and V by 4 bases; bases with no gene match: 5. This CDR3 has 15 residues. CDR3 loop: CASSPGTVSTDTQYF. The CDR3 DNA reads as TGTGCCAGCAGCCCCGGGACAGTGAGCACAGATACGCAGTATTTT.

J is TRBJ1-1 and V is TRBV19, with TRBD1 matching over 9 bases. J was trimmed by 5 bases and V by 5 bases; bases with no gene match: 6. The CDR3 runs 14 residues. The V gene's germline CDR1 is LNHDA and CDR2 SQIVND (reference sequence). The DNA of the CDR3 is TGTGCCAGTAGTGAACAGGGGGCACGAACTGAAGCTTTCTTT. It translates to CASSEQGARTEAFF.

V and J are TRBV6-1 and TRBJ2-7, with TRBD1 identical over 10 bases. The CDR3 loop spans 14 amino acids. V was pared by 6 bases and J by 3 bases, with 5 bases of the junction left unmatched. Germline CDR1 reads MNHNS; CDR2 reads SASEGT. CDR3 protein: CASRTGTGVYEQYF. CDR3 DNA: TGTGCCAGCAGGACCGGGACAGGGGTCTACGAGCAGTACTTC.

The chain recombines TRBV2 with TRBJ1-5, with a weak D call TRBD1 (5 bases). Per the germline V gene, CDR1 is SNHLY and CDR2 is FYNNEI. V dropped 8 bases and J dropped 1 base, with 12 bases sitting between them. This CDR3 comprises 14 residues. In nucleotides, the CDR3 is TGTGCCAGCCAAGGCAGGGCGAGCAATCAGCCCCAGCATTTT. It specifies CASQGRASNQPQHF. The full variable domain, completed using reference TRBV2 and TRBJ1-5, is EPEVTQTPSHQVTQMGQEVILRCVPISNHLYFYWYRQILGQKVEFLVSFYNNEISEKSEIFDDQFSVERPDGSNFTLKIRSTKLEDSAMYFCASQGRASNQPQHFGDGTRLSIL.

The rearrangement uses TRBV7-3 and TRBJ2-5; TRBD1 agrees at 8 bases. The length of the CDR3 is 14 residues. The ends lost 3 bases at V and 5 bases at J; junction bases unmatched: 5. Germline loops: CDR1 SGHTA, CDR2 FQGTGA. The CDR3 reads CASSFDRGEETQYF. The CDR3 DNA sequence: TGTGCCAGCAGCTTCGACAGGGGAGAGGAGACCCAGTACTTC.

The chain couples TRBV5-1 to TRBJ1-4; D is ambiguous. This CDR3 spans 14 amino acids. V lost 4 bases and J 8 bases, leaving 15 bases between the germline ends. Per the germline V gene, CDR1 is SGHRS and CDR2 is YFSETQ. Written as DNA, the CDR3 is TGCGCCAGCAGCCAAACTGAAGCGAGGGAAAAACTGTTTTTT. It codes for CASSQTEAREKLFF.

This CDR3 reads CASSDGTGGGYTF. The CDR3 bases are TGTGCCAGCAGTGACGGGACAGGGGGTGGCTACACCTTC. This sequence joins TRBV6-5 and TRBJ1-2; 11 bases fit TRBD1. CDR3 length equals 13 residues. Germline loops: CDR1 MNHEY, CDR2 SVGAGI. V shed 5 bases and J 7 bases; nucleotides not matched to a gene: 3.

The chain has TRBV5-4 and TRBJ2-3; 8 bases match TRBD2. The germline CDR1 and CDR2 sequences are SGHNT and YYREEE (reference sequence). The V gene end was trimmed by 0 bases and the J gene end by 1 base; junction bases not matched to a gene: 1. This CDR3 comprises 15 residues. As DNA, the CDR3 is TGTGCCAGCAGCTTGGCGACTAGCGGCACAGATACGCAGTATTTT. Amino acids: CASSLATSGTDTQYF. The full variable domain, rest sourced from reference TRBV5-4 and TRBJ2-3, is ETGVTQSPTHLIKTRGQQVTLRCSSQSGHNTVSWYQQALGQGPQFIFQYYREEENGRGNFPPRFSGLQFPNYSSELNVNALELDDSALYLCASSLATSGTDTQYFGPGTRLTVL.